This TCR beta chain was recovered during a study of T cell changes during pregnancy in multiple sclerosis. The CDR3 is made up of 15 amino acids. Germline CDR1 reads MNHNS; CDR2 reads SASEGT. Unmatched junction bases numbered 3, after V lost 7 bases and J lost 1 base. Sequencing used immunoSEQ multiplex PCR; TCRdb keeps in-frame clones, though not all of them. The table lists roughly 46,000 clones, 90% to 95% of them singletons. The sequencing here drew on peripheral blood, taken in the third trimester of pregnancy. The gene calls are TRBV6-1 and TRBJ2-5; 13 nucleotides line up with TRBD2. The sequence derives from a female donor with multiple sclerosis, enrolled in a pregnancy study. The CDR3 sequence is CASTRTSGSQETQYF. CDR3 in DNA: TGTGCCAGCACCCGGACTAGCGGGAGCCAAGAGACCCAGTACTTC.